This T cell receptor (beta chain) derives from a study of cytomegalovirus exposure and HLA in healthy donors. Repertoires were generated with immunoSEQ multiplex PCR, while TCRdb's copy carries only in-frame clones and drops some. Of around 300,000 clones in the sample, just over 85% are singletons; the top ten hold roughly 1%. Germline CDR1 is GTSNPN and CDR2 is SVGIG (reference sequence). V dropped 8 bases and J dropped 0 bases, with 10 bases sitting between them. The CDR3 runs to 12 residues. The chain joins TRBV30 to TRBJ1-2; the D gene is possibly TRBD1 (6 bases). The sequence derives from a woman aged 18-30 years in good health and CMV-seronegative. Sequenced sample: PBMCs. The CDR3 region is CADRTANYGYTF. CDR3 nucleotide sequence: TGTGCCGACCGGACAGCTAACTATGGCTACACCTTC.